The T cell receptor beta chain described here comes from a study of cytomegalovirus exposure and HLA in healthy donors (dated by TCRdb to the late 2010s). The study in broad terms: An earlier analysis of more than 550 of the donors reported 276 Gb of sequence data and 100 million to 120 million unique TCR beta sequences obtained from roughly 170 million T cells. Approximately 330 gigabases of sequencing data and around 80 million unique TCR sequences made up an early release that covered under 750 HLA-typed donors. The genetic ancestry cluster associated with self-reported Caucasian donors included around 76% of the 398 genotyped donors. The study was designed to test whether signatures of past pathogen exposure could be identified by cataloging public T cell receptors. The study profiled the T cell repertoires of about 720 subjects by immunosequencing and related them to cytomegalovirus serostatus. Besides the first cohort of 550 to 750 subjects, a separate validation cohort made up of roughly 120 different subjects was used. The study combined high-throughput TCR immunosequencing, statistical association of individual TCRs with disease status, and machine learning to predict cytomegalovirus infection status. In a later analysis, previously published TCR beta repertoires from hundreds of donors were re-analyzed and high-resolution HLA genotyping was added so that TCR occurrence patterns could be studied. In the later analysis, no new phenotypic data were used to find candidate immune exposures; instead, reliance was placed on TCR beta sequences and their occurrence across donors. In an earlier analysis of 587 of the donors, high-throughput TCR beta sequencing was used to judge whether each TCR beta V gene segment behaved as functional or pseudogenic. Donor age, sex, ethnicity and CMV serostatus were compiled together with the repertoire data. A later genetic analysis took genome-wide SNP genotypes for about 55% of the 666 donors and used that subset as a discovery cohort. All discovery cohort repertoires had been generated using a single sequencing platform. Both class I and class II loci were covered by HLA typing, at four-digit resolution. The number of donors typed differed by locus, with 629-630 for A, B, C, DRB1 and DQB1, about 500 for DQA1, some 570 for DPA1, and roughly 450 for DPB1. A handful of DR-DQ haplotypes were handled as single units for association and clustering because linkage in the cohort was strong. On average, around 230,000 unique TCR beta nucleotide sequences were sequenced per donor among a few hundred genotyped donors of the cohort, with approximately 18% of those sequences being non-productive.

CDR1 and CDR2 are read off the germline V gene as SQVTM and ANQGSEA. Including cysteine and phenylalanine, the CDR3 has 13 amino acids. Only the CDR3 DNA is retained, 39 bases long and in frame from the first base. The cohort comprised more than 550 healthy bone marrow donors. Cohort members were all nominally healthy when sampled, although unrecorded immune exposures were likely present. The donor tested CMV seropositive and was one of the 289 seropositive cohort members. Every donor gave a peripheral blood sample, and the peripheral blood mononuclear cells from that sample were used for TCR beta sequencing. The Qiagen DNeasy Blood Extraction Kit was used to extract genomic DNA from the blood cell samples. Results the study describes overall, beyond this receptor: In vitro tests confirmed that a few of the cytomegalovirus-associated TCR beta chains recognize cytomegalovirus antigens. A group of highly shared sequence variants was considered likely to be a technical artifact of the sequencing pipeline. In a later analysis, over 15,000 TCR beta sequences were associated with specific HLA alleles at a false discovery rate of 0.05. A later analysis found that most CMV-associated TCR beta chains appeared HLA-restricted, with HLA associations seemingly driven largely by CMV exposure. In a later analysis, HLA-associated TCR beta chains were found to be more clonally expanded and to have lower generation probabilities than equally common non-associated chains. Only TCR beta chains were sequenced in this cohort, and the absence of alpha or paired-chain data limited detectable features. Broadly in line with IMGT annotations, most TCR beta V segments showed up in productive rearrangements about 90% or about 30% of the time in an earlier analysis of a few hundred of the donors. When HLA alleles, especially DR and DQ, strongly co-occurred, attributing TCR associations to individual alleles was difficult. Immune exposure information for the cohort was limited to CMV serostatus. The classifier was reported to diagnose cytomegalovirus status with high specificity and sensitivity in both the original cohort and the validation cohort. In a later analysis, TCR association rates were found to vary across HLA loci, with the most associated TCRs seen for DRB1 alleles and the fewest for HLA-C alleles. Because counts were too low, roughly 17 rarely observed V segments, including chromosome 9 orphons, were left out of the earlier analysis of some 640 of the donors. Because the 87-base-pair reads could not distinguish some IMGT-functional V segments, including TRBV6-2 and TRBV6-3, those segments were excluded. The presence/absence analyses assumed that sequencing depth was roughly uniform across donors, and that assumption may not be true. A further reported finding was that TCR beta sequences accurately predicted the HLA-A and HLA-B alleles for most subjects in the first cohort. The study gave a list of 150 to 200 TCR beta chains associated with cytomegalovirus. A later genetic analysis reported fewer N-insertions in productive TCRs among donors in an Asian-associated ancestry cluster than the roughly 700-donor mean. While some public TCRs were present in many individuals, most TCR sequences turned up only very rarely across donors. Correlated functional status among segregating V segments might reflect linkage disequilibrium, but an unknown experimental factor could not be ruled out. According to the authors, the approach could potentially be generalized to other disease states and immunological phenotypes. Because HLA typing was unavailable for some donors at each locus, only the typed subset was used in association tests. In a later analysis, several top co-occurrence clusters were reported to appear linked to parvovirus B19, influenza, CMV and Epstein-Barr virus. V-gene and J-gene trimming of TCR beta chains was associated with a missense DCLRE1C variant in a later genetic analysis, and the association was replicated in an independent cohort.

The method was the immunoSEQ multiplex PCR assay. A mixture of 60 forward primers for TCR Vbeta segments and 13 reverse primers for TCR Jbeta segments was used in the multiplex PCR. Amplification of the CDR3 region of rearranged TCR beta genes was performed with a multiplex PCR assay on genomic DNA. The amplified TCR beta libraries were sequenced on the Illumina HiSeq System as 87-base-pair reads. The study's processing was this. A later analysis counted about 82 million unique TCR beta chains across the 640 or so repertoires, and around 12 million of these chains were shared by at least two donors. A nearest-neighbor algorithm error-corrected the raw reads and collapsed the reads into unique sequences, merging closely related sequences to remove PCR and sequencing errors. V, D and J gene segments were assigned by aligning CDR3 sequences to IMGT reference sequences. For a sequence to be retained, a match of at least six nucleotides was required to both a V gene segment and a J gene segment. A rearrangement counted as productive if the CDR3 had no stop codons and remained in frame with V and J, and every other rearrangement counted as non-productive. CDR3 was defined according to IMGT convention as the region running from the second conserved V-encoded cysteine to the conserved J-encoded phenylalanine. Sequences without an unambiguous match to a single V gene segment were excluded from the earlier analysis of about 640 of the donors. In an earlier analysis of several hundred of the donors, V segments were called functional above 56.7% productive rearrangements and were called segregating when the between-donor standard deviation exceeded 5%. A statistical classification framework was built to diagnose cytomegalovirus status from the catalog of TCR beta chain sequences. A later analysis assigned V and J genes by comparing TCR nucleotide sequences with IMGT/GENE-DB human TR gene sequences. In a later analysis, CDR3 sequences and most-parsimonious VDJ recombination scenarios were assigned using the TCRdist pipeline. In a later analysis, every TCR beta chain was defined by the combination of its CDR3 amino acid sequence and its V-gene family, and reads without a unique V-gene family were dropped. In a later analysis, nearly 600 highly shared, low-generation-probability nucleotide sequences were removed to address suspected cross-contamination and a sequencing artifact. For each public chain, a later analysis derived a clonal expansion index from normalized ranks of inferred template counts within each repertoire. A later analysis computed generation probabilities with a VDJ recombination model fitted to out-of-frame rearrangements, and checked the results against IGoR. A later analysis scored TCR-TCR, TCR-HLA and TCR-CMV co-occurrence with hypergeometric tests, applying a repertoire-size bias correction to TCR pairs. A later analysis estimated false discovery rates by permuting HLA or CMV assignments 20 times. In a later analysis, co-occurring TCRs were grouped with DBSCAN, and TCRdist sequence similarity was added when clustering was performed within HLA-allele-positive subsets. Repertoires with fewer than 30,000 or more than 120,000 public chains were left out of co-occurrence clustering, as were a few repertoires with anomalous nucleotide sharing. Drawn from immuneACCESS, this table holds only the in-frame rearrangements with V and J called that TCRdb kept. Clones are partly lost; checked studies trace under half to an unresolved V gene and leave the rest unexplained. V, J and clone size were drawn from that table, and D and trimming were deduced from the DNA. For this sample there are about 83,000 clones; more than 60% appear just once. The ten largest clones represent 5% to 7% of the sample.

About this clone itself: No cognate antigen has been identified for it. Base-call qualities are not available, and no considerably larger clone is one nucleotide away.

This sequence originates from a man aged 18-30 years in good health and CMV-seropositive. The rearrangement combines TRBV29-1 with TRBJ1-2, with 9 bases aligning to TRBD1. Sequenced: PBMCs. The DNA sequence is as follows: TGCGGCGCCCGGACAGGGGCCGGCTATGGCTACACCTTC. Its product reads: CGARTGAGYGYTF.